A single sample is the source of the 20 T cell receptor beta chains below, sequenced in a study of blood T cell repertoires in COVID-19. The assay was immunoSEQ multiplex PCR, and TCRdb's table has in-frame clones only and misses some. Counted here are about 100,000 clones, roughly 80% occurring once; the ten biggest clones make up 12%. Material: peripheral blood. The source of these receptors is a woman aged 70 to 79 with acute or convalescent COVID-19.

This chain links TRBV19 with TRBJ1-5; TRBD1 aligns across 10 bases. CDR3 size: 14 residues. V dropped 10 bases and J dropped 6; count of bases not matched to a gene: 9. The V gene's germline CDR1 is LNHDA and CDR2 SQIVND (reference sequence). Here the CDR3 reads CATTPGQGSQPQHF. The CDR3 region has the DNA TGTGCCACCACACCGGGACAGGGGAGTCAGCCCCAGCATTTT.

This sequence joins TRBV7-9 and TRBJ1-4; the D is unclear. V was shortened by 3 bases and J by 5 bases, with 4 bases between the two germline ends. The CDR3 length is 12 residues. Looked up from germline, CDR1 is SEHNR and CDR2 is FQNEAQ (reference sequence). CDR3 protein: CASSFQNEKLFF. In DNA form, the CDR3 reads TGTGCCAGCAGCTTCCAAAATGAAAAACTGTTTTTT.

The chain employs TRBV28 and TRBJ2-7; D is uncertain. This CDR3 region has 15 residues. Trimming removed 4 bases at V and 0 bases at J, with 13 bases between. Germline lookup yields CDR1 MDHEN and CDR2 SYDVKM. Written as DNA, the CDR3 is TGTGCCAGCAGTTCCGCAGGCCCGTCCTCCTACGAGCAGTACGTC. It specifies CASSSAGPSSYEQYV.

The gene calls are TRBV10-1 and TRBJ1-1; D is uncertain. Germline assignment: CDR1 WNHNN and CDR2 SYGVQD (reference sequence). Trimming took 8 bases from V and 3 from J, leaving 16 bases between them. This CDR3 has 14 amino acids. The CDR3 sequence is CASSYSSGDTEAFF. DNA for the CDR3: TGCGCCAGCTCGTATTCTTCGGGAGACACTGAAGCTTTCTTT.

The chain has TRBV6-6 and TRBJ1-6; 8 nucleotides match TRBD1. Germline-derived CDR1 and CDR2 are MNHNY and SVGAGI (reference sequence). V gave up 2 bases and J gave up 7 bases; unmatched junction bases: 4. The CDR3 sequence is 15 residues long. Here the CDR3 reads CASSYDWDRNSPLHF. DNA of the CDR3: TGTGCCAGCAGTTACGATTGGGACAGGAATTCACCCCTCCACTTT.

The V and J genes are TRBV5-4 and TRBJ2-1, with 10 bases that match TRBD1. Trimming at V came to 0 bases and at J to 6 bases, leaving 9 bases not matched to a gene. CDR3 length: 17 amino acids. Germline V gives CDR1 SGHNT, CDR2 YYREEE (reference sequence). CDR3 in DNA: TGTGCCAGCAGCTTGGGGGACCCCGGGACAGGGGCCAATGAGCAGTTCTTC. This encodes CASSLGDPGTGANEQFF.

This chain uses TRBV12-3 or TRBV12-4 with TRBJ2-3, with a tentative D call TRBD1 (5 bases). The V end was cut by 5 bases, the J end by 2 bases, with 8 bases between. This CDR3 has 13 residues. CDR3 region: CASSPQATDTQYF. CDR3 nucleotide sequence: TGTGCCAGCAGTCCACAGGCCACAGATACGCAGTATTTT.

This clone has more than one count but fewer than ten. The J gene is TRBJ1-5, the V gene TRBV5-5; D uncertain. V shed 0 bases and J shed 11 bases, with 12 bases lying between them. Per the germline V gene, CDR1 is SGHKS and CDR2 is YYEKEE (reference sequence). This CDR3 is built from 13 residues. The CDR3 region is CASSLAQTEAQHF. DNA of the CDR3: TGTGCCAGCAGCTTGGCCCAAACGGAGGCCCAGCATTTT.

The V call is TRBV27, the J call TRBJ2-5, with 12 bases fitting TRBD2. Looked up from germline, CDR1 is MNHEY and CDR2 is SMNVEV (reference sequence). Losses at the gene ends were 3 bases for V and 1 base for J; bases not matched to a gene: 6. The CDR3 covers 17 residues. CDR3 residues: CASSFSRTSGAQETQYF. CDR3 nucleotides: TGTGCCAGCAGTTTCTCGCGGACTAGCGGGGCCCAAGAGACCCAGTACTTC.

The chain uses TRBV4-3 and TRBJ1-2; 7 nucleotides line up with TRBD1. Germline V gene lookup returns CDR1 LGHNA and CDR2 YSLEER. V trimming: 3 bases; J trimming: 6 bases; junction bases outside the gene matches: 7. CDR3 length: 14 residues. The CDR3 sequence is CASSHLTGTDGYTF. The CDR3 region has the DNA TGCGCCAGCAGCCACTTGACAGGGACGGATGGCTACACCTTC.

The V and J genes are TRBV9 and TRBJ2-1, with TRBD1 identical over 10 bases. Germline V gene lookup returns CDR1 SGDLS and CDR2 YYNGEE. Trimming took 6 bases from V and 5 from J; bases not matched to a gene: 8. The CDR3 sequence is 15 residues long. DNA for the CDR3: TGTGCCAGCACCCAAGGACAGGGGGACGACAATGAGCAGTTCTTC. This sequence encodes CASTQGQGDDNEQFF.

This chain links TRBV2 with TRBJ2-5; D may be TRBD2 (5 bases). The CDR3 totals 15 residues. V lost 0 bases, J lost 1 base, and 9 bases lay in between. Germline V gene data show CDR1 as SNHLY and CDR2 as FYNNEI. This CDR3 is CASSEAKGGQETQYF. The CDR3, as DNA: TGTGCCAGCAGTGAAGCGAAAGGAGGCCAAGAGACCCAGTACTTC.

The chain carries TRBV6-2 or TRBV6-3 and TRBJ1-6; 8 bases align to TRBD1. The CDR3 extends over 17 amino acids. Germline CDR1 reads MNHEY; CDR2 reads SVGEGT. V lost 2 bases and J lost 8; bases outside the gene matches: 11. CDR3 sequence reads: CASSYRPPDRVDSPLHF. The CDR3 DNA is TGTGCCAGCAGTTACCGGCCTCCGGACAGGGTTGATTCACCCCTCCACTTT.

The chain employs TRBV7-3 and TRBJ2-1; D unclear. V shed 5 bases and J shed 3 bases, with 14 bases lying between them. The germline V gene has CDR1 SGHTA and CDR2 FQGTGA. The CDR3 consists of 15 residues. DNA of the CDR3: TGTGCCAGCAGCCCGAGGATTTCTTTCTACAATGAGCAGTTCTTC. This sequence encodes CASSPRISFYNEQFF.

The rearrangement links TRBV9 to TRBJ2-1, with TRBD2 matching 9 bases. The CDR3 sequence is 16 residues long. V lost 4 bases to trimming and J lost 5 bases; unmatched junction nucleotides: 10. Germline values: CDR1 SGDLS, CDR2 YYNGEE. DNA of the CDR3: TGTGCCAGCAGCCCCCTAGCGGGGAATATTAACAATGAGCAGTTCTTC. Its translation: CASSPLAGNINNEQFF.

This clone was recorded once. This chain connects TRBV10-3 to TRBJ1-1, with D tentatively TRBD1 (6 bases). The CDR3 is 13 amino acids. Germline V CDR1 and CDR2: ENHRY, SYGVKD. Trimming took off 11 bases at V and 2 bases at J, with 15 bases between the two ends. The CDR3, as DNA: TGTGCCTCTCGGGGGGGCCTTAACACTGAAGCTTTCTTT. Amino acids: CASRGGLNTEAFF.

This rearrangement joins TRBV29-1 to TRBJ1-2, with 7 bases aligning to TRBD1. Germline CDR1 and CDR2: SQVTM and ANQGSEA. V shed 4 bases, J shed 6 bases, and the junction held 14 bases outside the gene matches. The CDR3 loop spans 15 amino acids. CDR3 sequence reads: CSVVVQGQRIDGYTF. In DNA, the CDR3 is TGCAGCGTTGTTGTTCAGGGACAGCGGATCGATGGCTACACCTTC.

J is TRBJ2-5 and V is TRBV10-3; 8 bases fit TRBD2. Germline CDR1 ENHRY, CDR2 SYGVKD. The CDR3 sequence is 15 residues long. V gave up 4 bases and J gave up 4 bases; unmatched junction bases: 8. The CDR3 loop is CAISVQSGGSETQYF. CDR3 sequence (DNA): TGTGCCATCAGTGTTCAAAGCGGGGGCTCAGAGACCCAGTACTTC.

This clone was seen a few times. This chain joins TRBV5-1 and TRBJ1-1; 10 positions agree with TRBD1. The germline gives CDR1 SGHRS, CDR2 YFSETQ. The trim removed 0 bases at V and 8 bases at J, leaving 13 bases unmatched. The CDR3 is 17 amino acids. CDR3 loop: CASSLALGGQGRWEAFF. The CDR3 region has the DNA TGCGCCAGCAGCTTGGCACTAGGGGGACAGGGGCGATGGGAAGCTTTCTTT. Full variable domain (outside the CDR3, taken from reference TRBV5-1 and TRBJ1-1): KAGVTQTPRYLIKTRGQQVTLSCSPISGHRSVSWYQQTPGQGLQFLFEYFSETQRNKGNFPGRFSGRQFSNSRSEMNVSTLELGDSALYLCASSLALGGQGRWEAFFGQGTRLTVV.

The gene calls are TRBV9 and TRBJ2-7, with 7 bases matching TRBD1. With V trimmed by 0 bases and J by 3 bases, 6 bases remained unmatched. The CDR3 is 15 residues long. Germline CDR1 is SGDLS and CDR2 is YYNGEE. CDR3 bases: TGTGCCAGCAGCGTAGTTCCACAGGGGTTCTACGAGCAGTACTTC. Its translation: CASSVVPQGFYEQYF. The full variable domain, its missing parts supplied by reference TRBV9 and TRBJ2-7, is DSGVTQTPKHLITATGQRVTLRCSPRSGDLSVYWYQQSLDQGLQFLIQYYNGEERAKGNILERFSAQQFPDLHSELNLSSLELGDSALYFCASSVVPQGFYEQYFGPGTRLTVT.